The 4 T cell receptor beta chains presented below share a single source sample, sequenced in a study of T cells after yellow fever vaccination. TCRdb re-derived calls from the 5' RACE reads in MiXCR, one entry per CDR3 protein. Among a few hundred thousand distinct CDR3 sequences listed, 4.1% were seen once. This sample comprised PBMCs, obtained 5 days after the yellow fever booster vaccination. Receptors were obtained from a man in his late teens or twenties who received the YFV17D yellow fever vaccine.

This clonotype has a count of ten or more. The chain has TRBV7-2 and TRBJ1-1; 7 bases are shared with TRBD1. V was pared by 5 bases and J by 0 bases, with 3 bases of the junction left unmatched. Looked up from germline, CDR1 is SGHTA and CDR2 is FQGNSA. The CDR3 loop spans 14 amino acids. CDR3: CASSSDRVNTEAFF. The CDR3 nucleotides read TGTGCCAGCAGCAGCGACAGGGTGAACACTGAAGCTTTCTTT. Full variable domain (remainder filled in from reference TRBV7-2 and TRBJ1-1): GAGVSQSPSNKVTEKGKDVELRCDPISGHTALYWYRQSLGQGLEFLIYFQGNSAPDKSGLPSDRFSAERTGGSVSTLTIQRTQQEDSAVYLCASSSDRVNTEAFFGQGTRLTVV.

J is TRBJ2-1 and V is TRBV5-6; 11 bases are a match to TRBD2. With 2 bases clipped from V and 0 bases from J, the junction kept 10 bases outside the gene matches. The CDR3 runs 19 residues. Per germline, CDR1 SGHDT and CDR2 YYEEEE. CDR3 sequence (DNA): TGTGCCAGCAGCTTTTTGTCTAGCGGGGGGACGAGCTCCTACAATGAGCAGTTCTTC. Residues: CASSFLSSGGTSSYNEQFF.

Only a few counts were recorded for this clonotype. The V gene is TRBV12-3 or TRBV12-4, the J gene TRBJ1-1, with TRBD1 as a possible D gene (6 bases). V lost 5 bases and J lost 12, with 22 bases in between. CDR3 size: 14 residues. The CDR3 bases are TGTGCCAGCAGTCACAGGGAGGCGGCGGTCTTGACTTTCTTT. Its translation is CASSHREAAVLTFF.

This clonotype was seen repeatedly, ten times or more. The genes are TRBV20-1 and TRBJ2-2; D tentatively reads TRBD1 or TRBD2 (6 bases each). Germline V gene lookup returns CDR1 DFQATT and CDR2 SNEGSKA (reference sequence). The CDR3 runs to 15 residues. Trimming removed 3 bases at V and 2 bases at J, with 13 bases between. CDR3 sequence (DNA): TGCAGTGCTAGTGAGGGGGGCCGAAACACCGGGGAGCTGTTTTTT. This codes for CSASEGGRNTGELFF.